The source of this T cell receptor (beta chain) is a study of T cells in Graves' hyperthyroidism and ophthalmopathy. To note about this clonotype: Its antigen is unknown.

Study-wide results and limits: Ophthalmopathy could be told apart from stable hyperthyroidism with a 13 V-J model.

Researchers took RNA transcripts and amplified the TCR beta CDR3 regions from them. With the HTBI primer set, the TCR CDR3 went through a first round of RT-PCR. TCRdb reanalysed the multiplex PCR reads using MiXCR and keeps one entry per CDR3 protein. This sample has about 130,000 distinct CDR3 sequences, with around 21% found just once. The V and J ends lost 4 bases and 1 base respectively, with 14 bases between them. The CDR3 is 15 amino acids. From germline, CDR1 is SGHRS and CDR2 YFSETQ. The chain links TRBV5-1 to TRBJ2-5; D is tentatively TRBD1 or TRBD2 (5 bases each). The receptor was isolated from a woman in her forties or fifties with Graves' hyperthyroidism that later progressed to Graves' ophthalmopathy. The sequencing input was blood. CDR3 in DNA: TGCGCCAGCAGCCCGTTTGGGGGAGTCCAAGAGACCCAGTACTTC. Encoded protein: CASSPFGGVQETQYF.